These 8 T cell receptor beta chains were all obtained from the same sample, sequenced in a study of T cell responses to AZD1222 COVID-19 vaccine. Here immunoSEQ multiplex PCR was the method, and the copy in TCRdb shows in-frame clones only, minus some. The table records 55,000 to 80,000 clones, less than 90% of them present only once. The specimen comprised peripheral blood, sampled on day 0 of AZD1222 vaccination. These receptors were taken from an adult in good health.

The V and J genes are TRBV12-3 or TRBV12-4 and TRBJ2-6; no reliable D call. There are 10 residues in the CDR3. V lost 5 bases and J lost 9, with 2 bases in between. For the CDR3, the DNA is TGTGCCAGCAGTCTCAACGTCCTGACTTTC. Its translation is CASSLNVLTF.

V is TRBV12-3 or TRBV12-4 and J is TRBJ2-7, with 8 bases lining up with TRBD2. Trimming took 5 bases from V and 3 from J; bases not matched to a gene: 3. This CDR3 has 13 amino acids. The CDR3 region is CASSKAGGYEQYF. The CDR3 coding sequence is TGTGCCAGCAGTAAGGCGGGGGGCTACGAGCAGTACTTC.

This rearrangement joins TRBV7-3 to TRBJ2-4, with D tentatively TRBD1 (5 bases). The germline V gene encodes CDR1 SGHTA and CDR2 FQGTGA. This CDR3 has 15 residues. Trimming took 5 bases from V and 1 from J, leaving 12 bases between them. The CDR3: CASSPQGSAKNIQYF. The CDR3 coding sequence is TGTGCCAGCAGCCCGCAGGGTTCGGCCAAAAACATTCAGTACTTC.

This rearrangement joins TRBV27 to TRBJ1-6, with TRBD1 matching over 7 bases. This CDR3 comprises 16 residues. From germline, CDR1 is MNHEY and CDR2 SMNVEV (reference sequence). V lost 0 bases to trimming and J lost 7 bases; unmatched junction nucleotides: 6. Here the CDR3 reads CASSLSEGAGNSPLHF. The DNA of the CDR3 is TGTGCCAGCAGTTTATCAGAGGGGGCTGGGAATTCACCCCTCCACTTT.

This clone showed up just a few times. The rearrangement joins TRBV7-2 to TRBJ2-3; TRBD1 is a possible D gene (6 bases). V was trimmed by 3 bases and J by 5 bases, leaving 15 bases between them. The CDR3 loop spans 15 amino acids. Germline V lookup: CDR1 SGHTA, CDR2 FQGNSA. CDR3 sequence: CASSFRPGRGDTQYF. The CDR3 coding sequence is TGTGCCAGCAGCTTTCGGCCCGGCAGGGGAGATACGCAGTATTTT.

V usage is TRBV9 and J usage is TRBJ2-1; TRBD2 matches 11 bases. J gave up 3 bases and V 6 bases, and 5 bases lay outside the gene matches. CDR3 size: 15 residues. In germline, CDR1 is SGDLS, CDR2 YYNGEE. CDR3 sequence (DNA): TGTGCCAGCACCCCCGGGACTAGCGGCTACAATGAGCAGTTCTTC. It codes for CASTPGTSGYNEQFF.

This chain uses TRBV28 with TRBJ1-5, with D perhaps matching TRBD1 (5 bases). Trimming cost V 6 bases and J 7 bases, with 16 bases left between them. This CDR3 contains 14 residues. Germline V lookup: CDR1 MDHEN, CDR2 SYDVKM. Written as DNA, the CDR3 is TGTGCCAGCAGACCTCCCTTGGAGGGGCAGCCCCAGCATTTT. Translating gives CASRPPLEGQPQHF. The whole variable domain, filled in from reference TRBV28 and TRBJ1-5, reads DVKVTQSSRYLVKRTGEKVFLECVQDMDHENMFWYRQDPGLGLRLIYFSYDVKMKEKGDIPEGYSVSREKKERFSLILESASTNQTSMYLCASRPPLEGQPQHFGDGTRLSIL.

The chain has TRBV5-6 and TRBJ1-2; no clear D gene. The CDR3 is made up of 15 amino acids. Germline CDR1 is SGHDT and CDR2 is YYEEEE. The V end was cut by 1 base, the J end by 4 bases, with 14 bases between. The CDR3 spells CASSLSGRHLYGYTF. The CDR3, as DNA: TGTGCCAGCAGCTTGTCGGGGAGGCACCTCTATGGCTACACCTTC.